This T cell receptor beta chain appears in the sequencing data of a study of T cells in Graves' hyperthyroidism and ophthalmopathy. The V gene's germline CDR1 is MNHNS and CDR2 SASEGT. V lost 4 bases, J lost 0 bases, and 3 bases stayed unmatched. The CDR3 totals 15 residues. Over 18 months, lack of ophthalmopathy progression marked Graves' hyperthyroidism as stable. Patients aged 18 to 65 had newly diagnosed hyperthyroidism of under 2 months' duration. Uncontrolled infection, other autoimmune disease, pregnancy and lactation each barred patients from inclusion. This clonotype was counted many times. From RNA transcripts, TCR beta CDR3 regions were amplified. Using the HTBI primer set, a first-round RT-PCR was run on the TCR CDR3. TCRdb re-called the multiplex PCR reads through MiXCR, storing one row per CDR3 protein. The sample records around 420,000 distinct CDR3 sequences, 12% to 15% being singletons.

This clonotype originated in a woman between 18 and 29 years old with Graves' hyperthyroidism. This rearrangement joins TRBV6-1 to TRBJ2-1; 7 nucleotides line up with TRBD1. The sequencing sample was made of blood. This CDR3 is CASSARDSSYNEQFF. CDR3 DNA: TGTGCCAGCAGTGCCCGGGACAGCTCCTACAATGAGCAGTTCTTC.